This T cell receptor (beta chain) was obtained from a study of shared T cell receptors in the human thymus. Germline CDR1 is SNHLY and CDR2 is FYNNEI. The CDR3 is 13 amino acids. Trimming pared 8 bases from V and 8 bases from J, leaving 16 bases between. Sequencing used immunoSEQ multiplex PCR; TCRdb keeps in-frame clones, though not all of them. The data contain more than 300,000 clones, 95% of them singletons. This clone was picked up a small number of times. Sequencing was done on a sample of thymocytes. This sequence joins TRBV2 and TRBJ2-1; D is tentatively TRBD1 or TRBD2 (5 bases each). This TCR was recovered from a human donor. The CDR3 DNA follows: TGTGCCAGCCCCGTCAGCAGGGACGATGAGCAGTTCTTC. It yields the protein CASPVSRDDEQFF.